The clone carrying this TCR beta chain was counted only a few times. The CDR3 spans 15 residues. Germline CDR1 is MDHEN and CDR2 is SYDVKM. Trimming at V came to 9 bases and at J to 2 bases, leaving 10 bases not matched to a gene. Only in-frame clones appear in the TCRdb table, and some are missing; sequencing was by immunoSEQ multiplex PCR. The sample yields some 1,400,000 clones, roughly 96% seen once. This record belongs to a study of shared clonotypes between healthy human individuals. This chain joins TRBV28 and TRBJ1-5; TRBD1 matches 7 bases. Sequencing used naive CD4+ T cells sorted from blood. Regarding subset: CD45RA+ positively selected. This TCR came from a man aged 25 to 40 in good health. The CDR3: CASGTVVLGNQPQHF. The CDR3 DNA reads as TGTGCCAGTGGGACAGTGGTTTTAGGCAATCAGCCCCAGCATTTT.